These 3 T cell receptor beta chains originate from one sample sequenced in a study of blood T cell repertoires in COVID-19. Using immunoSEQ multiplex PCR, the repertoire was profiled, and TCRdb retains in-frame clones only, with some absent. The sample lists 200,000 to 250,000 clones; around four fifths were seen once. Material: peripheral blood. The receptors derive from a woman in her fifties or sixties with active or convalescent COVID-19.

The chain joins TRBV7-9 to TRBJ2-7; 12 nucleotides agree with TRBD1. Germline CDR1 is SEHNR and CDR2 is FQNEAQ (reference sequence). Trimming at V came to 6 bases and at J to 7 bases, leaving 7 bases not matched to a gene. The CDR3 spans 14 residues. Written as DNA, the CDR3 is TGTGCCAGCAGTTCCCGGGACAGGGGGCAAGAGCAGTACTTC. Protein product: CASSSRDRGQEQYF.

The chain carries TRBV28 and TRBJ2-7, with 8 bases that match TRBD1. The CDR3 has 16 amino acids. CDR1 MDHEN and CDR2 SYDVKM come from the germline V gene. The V gene end was trimmed by 4 bases and the J gene end by 4 bases; junction bases not matched to a gene: 12. The CDR3: CASSYDWTGRRYEQYF. The CDR3 DNA follows: TGTGCCAGCAGTTACGATTGGACAGGGAGGCGGTACGAGCAGTACTTC.

This clone has more than one count but fewer than ten. This rearrangement joins TRBV10-3 to TRBJ2-7; 7 nucleotides agree with TRBD1. V was pared by 3 bases and J by 6 bases, with 11 bases of the junction left unmatched. Germline V gene lookup returns CDR1 ENHRY and CDR2 SYGVKD. The CDR3 sequence is 15 residues long. DNA for the CDR3: TGTGCCATCAGTGAAGGTAAGGGGGCGGACGCCGAGCAGTACTTC. Translating it yields CAISEGKGADAEQYF.